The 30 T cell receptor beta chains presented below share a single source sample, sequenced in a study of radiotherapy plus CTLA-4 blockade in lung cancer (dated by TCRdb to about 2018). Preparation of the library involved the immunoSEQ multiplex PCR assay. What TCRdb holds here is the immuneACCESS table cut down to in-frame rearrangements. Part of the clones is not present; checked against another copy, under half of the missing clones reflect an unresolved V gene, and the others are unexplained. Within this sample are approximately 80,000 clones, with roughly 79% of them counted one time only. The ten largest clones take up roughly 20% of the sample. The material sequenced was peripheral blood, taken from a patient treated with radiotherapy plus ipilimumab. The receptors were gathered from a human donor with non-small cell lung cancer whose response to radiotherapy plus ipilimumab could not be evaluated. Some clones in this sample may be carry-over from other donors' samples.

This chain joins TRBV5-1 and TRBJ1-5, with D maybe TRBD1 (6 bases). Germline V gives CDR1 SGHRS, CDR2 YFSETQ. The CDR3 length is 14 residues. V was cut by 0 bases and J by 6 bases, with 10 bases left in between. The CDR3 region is CASSLGGPGQPQHF. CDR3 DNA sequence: TGCGCCAGCAGCTTGGGGGGGCCGGGTCAGCCCCAGCATTTT.

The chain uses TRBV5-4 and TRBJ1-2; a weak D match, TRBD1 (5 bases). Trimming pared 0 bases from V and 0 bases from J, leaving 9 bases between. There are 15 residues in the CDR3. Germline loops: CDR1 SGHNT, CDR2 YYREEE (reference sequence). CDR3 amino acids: CASSLAGLSNYGYTF. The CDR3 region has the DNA TGTGCCAGCAGCTTGGCGGGACTTTCTAACTATGGCTACACCTTC.

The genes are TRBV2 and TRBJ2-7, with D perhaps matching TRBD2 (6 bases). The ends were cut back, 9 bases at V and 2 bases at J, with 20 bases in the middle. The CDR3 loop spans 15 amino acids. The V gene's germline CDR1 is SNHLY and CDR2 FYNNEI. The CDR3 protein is CARLGIRRGPYEQYF. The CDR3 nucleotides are TGTGCCAGGCTAGGGATTAGGAGGGGACCCTACGAGCAGTACTTC.

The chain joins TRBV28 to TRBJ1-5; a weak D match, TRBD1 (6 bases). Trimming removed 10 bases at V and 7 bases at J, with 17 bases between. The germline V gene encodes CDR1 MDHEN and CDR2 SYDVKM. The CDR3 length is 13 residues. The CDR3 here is CATQGRGAQPQHF. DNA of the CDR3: TGTGCCACGCAGGGCAGGGGTGCCCAGCCCCAGCATTTT. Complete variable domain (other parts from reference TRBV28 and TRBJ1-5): DVKVTQSSRYLVKRTGEKVFLECVQDMDHENMFWYRQDPGLGLRLIYFSYDVKMKEKGDIPEGYSVSREKKERFSLILESASTNQTSMYLCATQGRGAQPQHFGDGTRLSIL.

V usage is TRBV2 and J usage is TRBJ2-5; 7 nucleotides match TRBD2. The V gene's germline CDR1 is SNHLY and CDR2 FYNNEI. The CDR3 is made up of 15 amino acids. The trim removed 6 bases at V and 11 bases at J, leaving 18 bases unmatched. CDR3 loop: CASRETWWGGEEQYF. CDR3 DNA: TGTGCCAGCAGGGAGACATGGTGGGGGGGTGAAGAGCAGTACTTC. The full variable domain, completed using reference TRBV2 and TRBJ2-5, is EPEVTQTPSHQVTQMGQEVILRCVPISNHLYFYWYRQILGQKVEFLVSFYNNEISEKSEIFDDQFSVERPDGSNFTLKIRSTKLEDSAMYFCASRETWWGGEEQYFGPGTRLLVL.

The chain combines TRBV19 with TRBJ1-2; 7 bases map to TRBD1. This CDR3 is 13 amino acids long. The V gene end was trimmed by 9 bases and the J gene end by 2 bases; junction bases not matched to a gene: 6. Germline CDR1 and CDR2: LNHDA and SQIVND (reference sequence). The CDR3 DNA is TGTGCCAGCGACCCGGGACAGAACTATGGCTACACCTTC. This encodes CASDPGQNYGYTF. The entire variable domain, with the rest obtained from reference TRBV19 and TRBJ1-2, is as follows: DGGITQSPKYLFRKEGQNVTLSCEQNLNHDAMYWYRQDPGQGLRLIYYSQIVNDFQKGDIAEGYSVSREKKESFPLTVTSAQKNPTAFYLCASDPGQNYGYTFGSGTRLTVV.

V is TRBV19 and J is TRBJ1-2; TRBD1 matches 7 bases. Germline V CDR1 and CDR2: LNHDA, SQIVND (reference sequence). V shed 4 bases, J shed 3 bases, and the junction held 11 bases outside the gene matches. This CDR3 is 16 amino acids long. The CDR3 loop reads CASSKVQGGDYYGYTF. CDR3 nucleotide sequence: TGTGCCAGTAGTAAGGTGCAGGGGGGAGACTACTATGGCTACACCTTC.

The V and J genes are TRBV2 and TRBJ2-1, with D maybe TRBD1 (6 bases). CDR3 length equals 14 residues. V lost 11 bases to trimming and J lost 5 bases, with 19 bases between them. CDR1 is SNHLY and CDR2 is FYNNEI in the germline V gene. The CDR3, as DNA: TGTGCCGTACTAAAACAGGGTAGGAACAATGAGCAGTTCTTC. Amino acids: CAVLKQGRNNEQFF.

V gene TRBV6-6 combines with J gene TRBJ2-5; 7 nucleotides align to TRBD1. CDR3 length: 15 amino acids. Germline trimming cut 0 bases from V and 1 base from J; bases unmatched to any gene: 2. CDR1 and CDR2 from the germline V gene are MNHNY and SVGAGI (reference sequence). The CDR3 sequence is CASSYSGQSQETQYF. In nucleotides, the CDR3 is TGTGCCAGCAGTTACTCGGGACAGAGCCAAGAGACCCAGTACTTC.

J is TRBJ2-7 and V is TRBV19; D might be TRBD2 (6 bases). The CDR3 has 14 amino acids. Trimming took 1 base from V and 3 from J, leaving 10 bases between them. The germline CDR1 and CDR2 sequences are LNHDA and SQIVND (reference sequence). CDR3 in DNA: TGTGCCAGTAGTATAGGAGGAGGGATCTACGAGCAGTACTTC. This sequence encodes CASSIGGGIYEQYF.

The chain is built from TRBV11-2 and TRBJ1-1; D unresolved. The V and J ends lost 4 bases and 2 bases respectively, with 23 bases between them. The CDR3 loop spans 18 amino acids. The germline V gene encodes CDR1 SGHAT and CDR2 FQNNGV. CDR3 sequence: CASSSSLTYEVSNTEAFF. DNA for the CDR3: TGTGCCAGCAGCTCCAGTTTGACGTATGAGGTCTCAAACACTGAAGCTTTCTTT.

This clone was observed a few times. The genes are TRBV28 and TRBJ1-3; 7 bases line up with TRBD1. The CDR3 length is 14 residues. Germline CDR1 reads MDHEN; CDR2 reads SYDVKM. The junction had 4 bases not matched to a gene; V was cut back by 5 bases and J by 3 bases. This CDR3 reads CASSGDSYGNTIYF. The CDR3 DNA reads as TGTGCCAGCAGTGGGGACAGCTATGGAAACACCATATATTTT.

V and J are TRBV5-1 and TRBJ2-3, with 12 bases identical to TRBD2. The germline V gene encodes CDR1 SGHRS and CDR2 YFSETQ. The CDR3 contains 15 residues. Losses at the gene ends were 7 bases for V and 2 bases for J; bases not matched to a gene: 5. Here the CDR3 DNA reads TGCGCCAGCTCCGGGACTAGCGGGCCCACAGATACGCAGTATTTT. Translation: CASSGTSGPTDTQYF.

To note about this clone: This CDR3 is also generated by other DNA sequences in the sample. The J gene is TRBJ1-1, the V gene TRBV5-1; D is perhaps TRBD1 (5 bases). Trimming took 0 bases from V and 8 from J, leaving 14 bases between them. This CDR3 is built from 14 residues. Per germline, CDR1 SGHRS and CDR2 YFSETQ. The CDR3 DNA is TGCGCCAGCAGCTTGGACGGGGGAGGTGCCGAAGCTTTCTTT. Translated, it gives CASSLDGGGAEAFF. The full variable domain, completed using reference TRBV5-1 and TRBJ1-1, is KAGVTQTPRYLIKTRGQQVTLSCSPISGHRSVSWYQQTPGQGLQFLFEYFSETQRNKGNFPGRFSGRQFSNSRSEMNVSTLELGDSALYLCASSLDGGGAEAFFGQGTRLTVV.

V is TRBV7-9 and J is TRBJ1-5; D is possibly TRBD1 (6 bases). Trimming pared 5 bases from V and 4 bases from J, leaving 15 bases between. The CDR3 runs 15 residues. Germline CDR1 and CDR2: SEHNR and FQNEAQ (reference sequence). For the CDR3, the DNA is TGTGCCAGCAGCGCATCACAGGGATGGAATCAGCCCCAGCATTTT. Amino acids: CASSASQGWNQPQHF.

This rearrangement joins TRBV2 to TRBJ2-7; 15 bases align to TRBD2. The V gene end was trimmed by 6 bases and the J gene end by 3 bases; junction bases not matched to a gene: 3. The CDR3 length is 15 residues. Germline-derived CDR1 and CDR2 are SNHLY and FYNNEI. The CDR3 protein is CASRRTSGGGYEQYF. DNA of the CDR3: TGTGCCAGCAGGCGGACTAGCGGGGGGGGCTACGAGCAGTACTTC.

The CDR3 reads CASSLPRTGRAGELFF. The CDR3 DNA is TGTGCCAGCAGTTTACCCCGGACAGGGAGGGCCGGGGAGCTGTTTTTT. The chain recombines TRBV27 with TRBJ2-2; a possible D gene is TRBD1 (8 bases). V lost 2 bases to trimming and J lost 6 bases, with 16 bases between them. This CDR3 spans 16 amino acids. CDR1 is MNHEY, CDR2 SMNVEV, per germline (reference sequence).

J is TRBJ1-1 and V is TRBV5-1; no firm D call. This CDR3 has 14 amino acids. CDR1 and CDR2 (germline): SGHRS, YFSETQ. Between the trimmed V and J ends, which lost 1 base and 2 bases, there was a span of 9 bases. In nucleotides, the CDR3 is TGCGCCAGCAGCTTGATTCCAGGTAACACTGAAGCTTTCTTT. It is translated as CASSLIPGNTEAFF. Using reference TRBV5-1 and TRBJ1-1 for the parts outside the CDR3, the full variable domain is KAGVTQTPRYLIKTRGQQVTLSCSPISGHRSVSWYQQTPGQGLQFLFEYFSETQRNKGNFPGRFSGRQFSNSRSEMNVSTLELGDSALYLCASSLIPGNTEAFFGQGTRLTVV.

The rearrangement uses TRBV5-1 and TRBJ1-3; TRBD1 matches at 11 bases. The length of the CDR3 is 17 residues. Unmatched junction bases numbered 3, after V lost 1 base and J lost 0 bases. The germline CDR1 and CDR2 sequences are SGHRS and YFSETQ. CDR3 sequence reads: CASSLLGTGGSGNTIYF. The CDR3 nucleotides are TGCGCCAGCAGCTTGCTAGGGACAGGGGGCTCTGGAAACACCATATATTTT.

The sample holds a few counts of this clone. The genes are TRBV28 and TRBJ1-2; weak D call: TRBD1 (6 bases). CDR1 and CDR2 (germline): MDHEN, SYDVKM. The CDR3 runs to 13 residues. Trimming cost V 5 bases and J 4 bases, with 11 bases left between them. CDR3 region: CASSATGVYGYTF. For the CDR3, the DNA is TGTGCCAGCAGTGCGACAGGCGTCTATGGCTACACCTTC.

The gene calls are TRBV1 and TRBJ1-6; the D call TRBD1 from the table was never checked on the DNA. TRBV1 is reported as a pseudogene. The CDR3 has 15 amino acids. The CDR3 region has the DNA TGCACCAGCACCCCGAGGGACAGGGATAATTCACCCCTCCACTTT. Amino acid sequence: CTSTPRDRDNSPLHF.

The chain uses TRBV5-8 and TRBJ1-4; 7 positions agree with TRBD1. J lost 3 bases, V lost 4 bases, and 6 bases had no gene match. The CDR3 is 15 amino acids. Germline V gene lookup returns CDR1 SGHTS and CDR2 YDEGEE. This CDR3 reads CASSSRDSSNEKLFF. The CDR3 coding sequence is TGTGCCAGCAGCAGCCGGGACAGCTCTAATGAAAAACTGTTTTTT.

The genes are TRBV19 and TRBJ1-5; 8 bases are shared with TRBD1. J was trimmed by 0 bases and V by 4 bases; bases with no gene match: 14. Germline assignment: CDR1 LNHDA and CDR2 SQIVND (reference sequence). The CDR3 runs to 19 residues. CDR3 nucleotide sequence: TGTGCCAGTAGTAGTTCCCGGACAGGGCCCCCTTATAGCAATCAGCCCCAGCATTTT. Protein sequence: CASSSSRTGPPYSNQPQHF.

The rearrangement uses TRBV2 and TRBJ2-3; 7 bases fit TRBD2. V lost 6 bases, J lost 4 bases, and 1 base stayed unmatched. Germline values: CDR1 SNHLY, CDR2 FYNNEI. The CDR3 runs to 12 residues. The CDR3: CASRLAADTQYF. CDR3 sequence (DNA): TGTGCCAGCAGGCTAGCGGCAGATACGCAGTATTTT.

The CDR3 nucleotides read TGTGCCAGCAGACAGGACAGTAATAGCAATCAGCCCCAGCATTTT. It encodes CASRQDSNSNQPQHF. The V call is TRBV2, the J call TRBJ1-5; a weak D match, TRBD1 (6 bases). The germline V gene has CDR1 SNHLY and CDR2 FYNNEI. The CDR3 has 15 amino acids. Trimming left V 6 bases short and J 0 bases short, with 12 bases between.

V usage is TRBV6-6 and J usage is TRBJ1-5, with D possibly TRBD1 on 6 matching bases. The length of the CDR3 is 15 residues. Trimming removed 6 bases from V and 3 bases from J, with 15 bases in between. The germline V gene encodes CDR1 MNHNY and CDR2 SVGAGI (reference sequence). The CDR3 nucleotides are TGTGCCAGCAGCCCAGGGACACCCTCCAATCAGCCCCAGCATTTT. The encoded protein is CASSPGTPSNQPQHF.

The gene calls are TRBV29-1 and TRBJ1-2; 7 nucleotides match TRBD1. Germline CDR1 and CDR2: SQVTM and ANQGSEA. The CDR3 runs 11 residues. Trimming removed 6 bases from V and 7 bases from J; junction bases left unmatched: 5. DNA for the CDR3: TGCAGCGTAGACAGGGCAACTGGCTACACCTTC. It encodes CSVDRATGYTF.

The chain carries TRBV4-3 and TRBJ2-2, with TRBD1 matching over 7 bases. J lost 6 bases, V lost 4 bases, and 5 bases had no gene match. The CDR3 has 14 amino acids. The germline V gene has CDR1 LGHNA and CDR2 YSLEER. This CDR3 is CASSRKTGPGELFF. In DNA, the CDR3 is TGCGCCAGCAGCCGCAAGACAGGGCCCGGGGAGCTGTTTTTT.

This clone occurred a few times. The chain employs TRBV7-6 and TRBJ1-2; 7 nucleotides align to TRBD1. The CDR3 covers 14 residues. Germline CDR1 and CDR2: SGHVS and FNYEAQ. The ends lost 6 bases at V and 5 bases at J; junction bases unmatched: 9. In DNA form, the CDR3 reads TGTGCCAGCAGTCGACAGGGAAGAGGTTATGGCTACACCTTC. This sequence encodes CASSRQGRGYGYTF.

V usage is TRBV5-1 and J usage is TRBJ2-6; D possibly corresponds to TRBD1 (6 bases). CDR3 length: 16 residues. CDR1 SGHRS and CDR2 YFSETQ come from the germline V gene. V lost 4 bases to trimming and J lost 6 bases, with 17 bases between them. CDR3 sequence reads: CASSPLPGAPANVLTF. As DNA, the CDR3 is TGCGCCAGCAGCCCCCTCCCAGGGGCACCGGCCAACGTCCTGACTTTC.